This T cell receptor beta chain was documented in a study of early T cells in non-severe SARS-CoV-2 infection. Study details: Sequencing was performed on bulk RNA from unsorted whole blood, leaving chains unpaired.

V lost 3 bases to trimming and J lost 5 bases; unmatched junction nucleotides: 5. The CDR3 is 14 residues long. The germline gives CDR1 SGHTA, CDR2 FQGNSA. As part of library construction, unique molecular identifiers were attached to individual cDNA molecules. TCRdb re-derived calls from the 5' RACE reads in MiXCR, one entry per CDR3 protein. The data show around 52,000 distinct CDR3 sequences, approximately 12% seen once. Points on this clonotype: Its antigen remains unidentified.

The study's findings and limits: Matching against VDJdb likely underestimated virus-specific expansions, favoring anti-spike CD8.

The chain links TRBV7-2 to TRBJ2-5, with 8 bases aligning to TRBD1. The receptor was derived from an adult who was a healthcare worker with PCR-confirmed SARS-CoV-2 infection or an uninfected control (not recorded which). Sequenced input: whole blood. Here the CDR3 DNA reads TGTGCCAGCAGCTTCGGACAGGGTATGGAGACCCAGTACTTC. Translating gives CASSFGQGMETQYF.